This T cell receptor beta chain comes out of a study of graft-versus-host responses after intestinal transplantation. The repertoire was sequenced with immunoSEQ multiplex PCR; TCRdb's copy has only in-frame clones and lacks some. The top ten hold about 0.28% of the sample, which has about 90,000 clones, roughly 89% seen once. Study-wide results and caveats: Among recipient marrow samples, GvH clones were found; some appeared first in ileum or blood.

Losses at the gene ends were 3 bases for V and 4 bases for J; bases not matched to a gene: 6. The CDR3 sequence is 15 residues long. Germline V gives CDR1 ENHRY, CDR2 SYGVKD. In the case of this clone: Its antigen is undetermined.

The rearrangement joins TRBV10-3 to TRBJ2-3, with 8 bases matching TRBD1. The starting material was unstimulated CD4+ T cells sorted from spleen or lymph node cells, obtained before intestinal transplant. The TCR originated in a human donor who received an intestinal transplant. The CDR3 loop reads CAISEHRQGSDTQYF. DNA for the CDR3: TGTGCCATCAGTGAACATAGACAGGGGTCAGATACGCAGTATTTT.